This entry lists 31 T cell receptor beta chains sequenced from one sample in a study of blood T cell repertoires in COVID-19 (dated by TCRdb to about 2020). The protocol used for the library was the immunoSEQ multiplex PCR assay. As stored in TCRdb, this immuneACCESS dataset retains in-frame rearrangements with V and J assigned. A fraction of the clones does not appear; measured against another copy, unresolved V genes explain less than half of the discrepancy, and the remainder lacks a known reason. The sample table holds fewer than 600,000 clones, of which approximately 92% were seen once. The top ten clones comprise around 0.9% of the sample. What was sequenced was peripheral blood. The receptors were gathered from a man between 18 and 35 years old with COVID-19, enrolled during active disease.

The CDR3 loop reads CASRGGVVEELFF. CDR3 DNA sequence: TGTGCCAGCAGAGGCGGGGTGGTGGAGGAGCTGTTTTTT. The chain employs TRBV6-5 and TRBJ2-2; D possibly corresponds to TRBD2 (6 bases). This CDR3 has 13 residues. Germline V gene data show CDR1 as MNHEY and CDR2 as SVGAGI. Between the trimmed V and J ends, which lost 6 bases and 10 bases, there was a span of 15 bases.

The chain couples TRBV3-1 (or the pseudogene TRBV3-2) to TRBJ2-5, with D perhaps matching TRBD1 (7 bases). V dropped 0 bases and J dropped 4 bases, with 15 bases sitting between them. The CDR3 spans 16 residues. Germline V gene data show CDR1 as LGHDT and CDR2 as YNNKEL (reference sequence). CDR3 loop: CASSQEGQQAGETQYF. CDR3 sequence (DNA): TGTGCCAGCAGCCAAGAGGGACAGCAAGCGGGAGAGACCCAGTACTTC.

This chain joins TRBV19 and TRBJ2-7; 9 bases align to TRBD1. J lost 0 bases, V lost 3 bases, and 3 bases had no gene match. Germline loops: CDR1 LNHDA, CDR2 SQIVND (reference sequence). This CDR3 has 15 residues. This CDR3 is CASSIGDRDSYEQYF. CDR3 bases: TGTGCCAGTAGTATTGGGGACAGGGACTCCTACGAGCAGTACTTC.

The chain is built from TRBV2 and TRBJ2-5, with TRBD1 matching 11 bases. There are 15 residues in the CDR3. Germline V CDR1 and CDR2: SNHLY, FYNNEI. J was trimmed by 2 bases and V by 5 bases; bases with no gene match: 4. The CDR3 nucleotides are TGTGCCAGCAGTACGGGACAGGGGGGACAAGAGACCCAGTACTTC. It encodes CASSTGQGGQETQYF.

The chain combines TRBV11-3 with TRBJ1-6; 7 bases are shared with TRBD1. The CDR3 spans 14 residues. Germline values: CDR1 SGHNT, CDR2 YENEEA. With V trimmed by 3 bases and J by 7 bases, 3 bases remained unmatched. This CDR3 is CASSFGQANSPLHF. CDR3 sequence (DNA): TGTGCCAGCAGCTTCGGACAGGCGAATTCACCCCTCCACTTT.

V and J are TRBV5-4 and TRBJ2-6; D is unclear. V lost 4 bases, J lost 4 bases, and 9 bases lay in between. This CDR3 region has 14 residues. Germline CDR1 SGHNT, CDR2 YYREEE (reference sequence). This chain's CDR3 is CASSPSAGANVLTF. CDR3 nucleotide sequence: TGTGCCAGCAGCCCCTCCGCGGGGGCCAACGTCCTGACTTTC.

A few counts support this clone. The J gene is TRBJ2-7, the V gene TRBV6-5, with D possibly being TRBD2 (6 bases). Per germline, CDR1 MNHEY and CDR2 SVGAGI. This CDR3 region has 15 residues. The germline V and J ends were trimmed by 2 bases and 1 base, with 12 bases remaining between them. The CDR3 bases are TGTGCCAGCAGTTACGGAGGGACGGTTTCCTACGAGCAGTACTTC. Amino acids: CASSYGGTVSYEQYF.

In its sample, this clone was seen once. The chain couples TRBV11-2 to TRBJ1-4, with D unclear. The CDR3 extends over 12 amino acids. CDR1 SGHAT and CDR2 FQNNGV come from the germline V gene. The V end lost 0 bases, the J end lost 10 bases, and 6 bases lay between the germline ends. The CDR3 loop reads CASSLDSVKLFF. CDR3 sequence (DNA): TGTGCCAGCAGCTTAGATAGTGTAAAACTGTTTTTT. Full variable domain (rest looked up from reference TRBV11-2 and TRBJ1-4): EAGVAQSPRYKIIEKRQSVAFWCNPISGHATLYWYQQILGQGPKLLIQFQNNGVVDDSQLPKDRFSAERLKGVDSTLKIQPAKLEDSAVYLCASSLDSVKLFFGSGTQLSVL.

V and J are TRBV5-8 and TRBJ2-1; TRBD1 might be the D (6 bases). CDR1 and CDR2 from the germline V gene are SGHTS and YDEGEE. This CDR3 is 15 amino acids long. Trimming shortened V by 6 bases and J by 0 bases, and 13 bases separated the two germline ends. DNA for the CDR3: TGTGCCAGCACTATGGGGGCCTCCTCCTACAATGAGCAGTTCTTC. Its protein is CASTMGASSYNEQFF.

The gene calls are TRBV27 and TRBJ1-5; tentative D call: TRBD1 (6 bases). Germline V gives CDR1 MNHEY, CDR2 SMNVEV (reference sequence). The CDR3 is made up of 16 amino acids. Trimming stripped 5 bases from V and 6 bases from J, with 20 bases between. The CDR3 is CASSRTQGTRGQPQHF. CDR3 in DNA: TGTGCCAGCAGTCGAACTCAGGGGACCCGGGGTCAGCCCCAGCATTTT.

The rearrangement links TRBV2 to TRBJ1-2; 9 bases fit TRBD1. V shed 6 bases, J shed 7 bases, and the junction held 21 bases outside the gene matches. In germline, CDR1 is SNHLY, CDR2 FYNNEI. This CDR3 spans 18 amino acids. Written as DNA, the CDR3 is TGTGCCAGCAGCGTAAATCCCCCCGACAGGGGGAGATCGGGTGGCTACACCTTC. This gives the protein CASSVNPPDRGRSGGYTF. Variable domain in full (rest from reference TRBV2 and TRBJ1-2): EPEVTQTPSHQVTQMGQEVILRCVPISNHLYFYWYRQILGQKVEFLVSFYNNEISEKSEIFDDQFSVERPDGSNFTLKIRSTKLEDSAMYFCASSVNPPDRGRSGGYTFGSGTRLTVV.

This clone appeared a single time. The chain carries TRBV3-1 (or the pseudogene TRBV3-2) and TRBJ2-1, with D perhaps matching TRBD2 (7 bases). CDR1 is LGHDT and CDR2 is YNNKEL in the germline V gene (reference sequence). V was shortened by 1 base and J by 14 bases, with 18 bases between the two germline ends. The CDR3 has 14 residues. CDR3 DNA: TGTGCCAGCAGCCAAGTGGGCTTCGCGGGGGCTAAGTTCTTC. Protein product: CASSQVGFAGAKFF.

In the case of this clone: One end of the junction is discordant with germline, which a read error may explain. The chain links TRBV5-4 to TRBJ2-4; a weak D match, TRBD2 (6 bases). The germline V gene encodes CDR1 SGHNT and CDR2 YYREEE (reference sequence). The CDR3 length is 14 residues. CDR3 sequence: CASSLKAGQSVVSF. CDR3 coding DNA: TGTGCCAGCAGCCTCAAGGCGGGGCAGTCCGTAGTTTCTTTC.

The J gene is TRBJ2-2, the V gene TRBV5-6; TRBD1 aligns across 9 bases. The CDR3 length is 17 residues. Losses at the gene ends were 5 bases for V and 5 bases for J; bases not matched to a gene: 13. Germline CDR1 and CDR2: SGHDT and YYEEEE. This chain's CDR3 is CASRYGPGQGRTGELFF. DNA for the CDR3: TGTGCCAGCAGATACGGGCCGGGACAGGGCCGGACCGGGGAGCTGTTTTTT.

The J gene is TRBJ1-1, the V gene TRBV27, with TRBD1 matching 7 bases. The CDR3 sequence is 16 residues long. The germline V gene has CDR1 MNHEY and CDR2 SMNVEV (reference sequence). Trimming cost V 1 base and J 1 base; bases outside gene matches: 6. Here the CDR3 reads CASSLFPTGRNTEAFF. The CDR3 DNA reads TGTGCCAGCAGTTTATTCCCGACAGGGAGGAACACTGAAGCTTTCTTT.

The chain employs TRBV27 and TRBJ1-2; unclear D gene. The germline V gene has CDR1 MNHEY and CDR2 SMNVEV (reference sequence). The V end lost 5 bases, the J end lost 4 bases, and 26 bases lay between the germline ends. The CDR3 has 18 residues. This CDR3 is CASSPQSLGRDSIYGYTF. Written as DNA, the CDR3 is TGTGCCAGCAGTCCCCAAAGCCTAGGACGGGATAGTATCTATGGCTACACCTTC.

This rearrangement joins TRBV7-8 to TRBJ2-7; 8 bases map to TRBD2. V lost 1 base, J lost 3 bases, and 5 bases stayed unmatched. Germline CDR1 is SGHVS and CDR2 is FQNEAQ. The CDR3 runs 15 residues. The CDR3 is CASSLEAGAGYEQYF. The CDR3 bases are TGTGCCAGCAGCTTAGAAGCGGGAGCGGGCTACGAGCAGTACTTC.

The V gene is TRBV4-1, the J gene TRBJ1-6, with TRBD1 identical over 7 bases. Trimming removed 0 bases from V and 3 bases from J; junction bases left unmatched: 8. Germline V gene data show CDR1 as MGHRA and CDR2 as YSYEKL. This CDR3 spans 18 amino acids. CDR3 amino acids: CASSQDRGTDLYNSPLHF. The CDR3 DNA is TGCGCCAGCAGCCAAGACAGAGGGACAGATCTCTATAATTCACCCCTCCACTTT.

The J gene is TRBJ2-2, the V gene TRBV12-3 or TRBV12-4; no firm D call. Trimming pared 2 bases from V and 6 bases from J, leaving 7 bases between. The CDR3 is made up of 13 amino acids. This CDR3 reads CASSLYRAGELFF. The CDR3 bases are TGTGCCAGCAGTTTATATCGGGCCGGGGAGCTGTTTTTT.

This chain uses TRBV7-9 with TRBJ2-2, with D unresolved. V was pared by 4 bases and J by 4 bases, with 4 bases between. The CDR3 is 12 amino acids. Germline lookup yields CDR1 SEHNR and CDR2 FQNEAQ (reference sequence). The CDR3 coding sequence is TGTGCCAGCAGCTACTTCACCGGGGAGCTGTTTTTT. Protein sequence: CASSYFTGELFF.

This rearrangement joins TRBV11-3 to TRBJ2-7; D is ambiguous. Germline V CDR1 and CDR2: SGHNT, YENEEA. V was shortened by 5 bases and J by 0 bases, with 11 bases between the two germline ends. There are 14 residues in the CDR3. CDR3 in DNA: TGTGCCAGCAGCGTTGCAGGCAACTCCTACGAGCAGTACTTC. Its protein is CASSVAGNSYEQYF. Based on the CDR3 plus reference TRBV11-3 and TRBJ2-7, the full variable domain is EAGVVQSPRYKIIEKKQPVAFWCNPISGHNTLYWYLQNLGQGPELLIRYENEEAVDDSQLPKDRFSAERLKGVDSTLKIQPAELGDSAVYLCASSVAGNSYEQYFGPGTRLTVT.

The rearrangement joins TRBV19 to TRBJ2-7; unclear D gene. Germline CDR1 LNHDA, CDR2 SQIVND (reference sequence). V lost 5 bases to trimming and J lost 0 bases, with 8 bases between them. The CDR3 totals 13 residues. The CDR3 sequence: CASSHGGSYEQYF. Here the CDR3 DNA reads TGTGCCAGTAGTCACGGTGGCTCCTACGAGCAGTACTTC.

J is TRBJ1-1 and V is TRBV3-1 (or the pseudogene TRBV3-2); D may be TRBD1 (5 bases). Germline CDR1 is LGHDT and CDR2 is YNNKEL (reference sequence). V was trimmed by 2 bases and J by 8 bases, leaving 9 bases between them. The CDR3 has 12 residues. DNA of the CDR3: TGTGCCAGCAGCCAATGGGCAGGGGAAGCTTTCTTT. Translating it yields CASSQWAGEAFF.

The chain combines TRBV6-5 with TRBJ1-2; D possibly corresponds to TRBD1 (6 bases). This CDR3 spans 14 amino acids. In germline, CDR1 is MNHEY, CDR2 SVGAGI. V was clipped by 7 bases and J by 9 bases, with 21 bases between them. CDR3 sequence (DNA): TGTGCCAGCACAGTTACCGCAGGGGTTAATAGCTACACCTTC. Translation: CASTVTAGVNSYTF.

This chain connects TRBV19 to TRBJ1-3, with 8 nucleotides matching TRBD1. The germline V gene encodes CDR1 LNHDA and CDR2 SQIVND (reference sequence). Trimming at V came to 6 bases and at J to 4 bases, leaving 5 bases not matched to a gene. The CDR3 sequence is 14 residues long. CDR3 sequence: CASRETGEGNTIYF. The CDR3 bases are TGTGCCAGTAGGGAGACAGGGGAAGGAAACACCATATATTTT.

The chain combines TRBV5-1 with TRBJ2-2, with a weak D call TRBD2 (5 bases). The CDR3 has 14 amino acids. Germline lookup yields CDR1 SGHRS and CDR2 YFSETQ. V was trimmed by 7 bases and J by 5 bases, leaving 15 bases between them. CDR3: CASSARRGTGELFF. For the CDR3, the DNA is TGCGCCAGCTCGGCACGGAGAGGGACCGGGGAGCTGTTTTTT.

V usage is TRBV7-9 and J usage is TRBJ1-2, with D unclear. V gave up 2 bases and J gave up 4 bases, with 11 bases separating them. This CDR3 comprises 14 residues. CDR1 and CDR2 (germline): SEHNR, FQNEAQ (reference sequence). The CDR3 region has the DNA TGTGCCAGCAGCTTAAATGAGGGAATCTATGGCTACACCTTC. It translates to CASSLNEGIYGYTF.

The V and J genes are TRBV28 and TRBJ1-2, with D tentatively TRBD1 (5 bases). Germline-derived CDR1 and CDR2 are MDHEN and SYDVKM. The CDR3 contains 14 residues. Trimming removed 3 bases at V and 4 bases at J, with 12 bases between. CDR3 sequence (DNA): TGTGCCAGCAGTTTTGAACAGGCGATCTATGGCTACACCTTC. Translation: CASSFEQAIYGYTF.

The rearrangement joins TRBV25-1 to TRBJ1-2; TRBD1 aligns across 8 bases. The CDR3 length is 16 residues. Germline V gene sequence: CDR1 MGHDK, CDR2 SYGVNS. Trimming took 10 bases from V and 5 from J; bases not matched to a gene: 18. Written as DNA, the CDR3 is TGTGCCACCTCACTCACCTCCTCGACAGGGGAATATGGCTACACCTTC. This translates into CATSLTSSTGEYGYTF.

The V call is TRBV25-1, the J call TRBJ1-1, with 9 bases fitting TRBD1. V lost 2 bases and J lost 7; bases outside the gene matches: 8. Per the germline V gene, CDR1 is MGHDK and CDR2 is SYGVNS. The CDR3 totals 15 residues. CDR3 loop: CASSESTGGEGEAFF. Written as DNA, the CDR3 is TGTGCCAGCAGTGAAAGTACAGGGGGCGAGGGTGAAGCTTTCTTT.

This sequence joins TRBV7-3 and TRBJ2-1; 8 nucleotides match TRBD2. Germline CDR1 is SGHTA and CDR2 is FQGTGA. This CDR3 spans 14 amino acids. The ends lost 1 base at V and 6 bases at J; junction bases unmatched: 2. The CDR3 nucleotides read TGTGCCAGCAGCTTAATCGGGACTAGCAATGAGCAGTTCTTC. This gives the protein CASSLIGTSNEQFF.